The rows below give T cell receptor beta chains drawn from one sample of a study of cytomegalovirus exposure and HLA in healthy donors. Generated by immunoSEQ multiplex PCR, the TCRdb table keeps only in-frame clones and is missing some. This sample has tens of thousands of clones; less than 85% occur once, and the top ten carry approximately 1%. The sample consisted of PBMCs. All receptors come from a male donor in good health and CMV-seronegative. CDR3s include the opening cysteine and the closing phenylalanine or tryptophan. D genes are given only for firm matches.

d_gene: NA; j_gene: TRBJ1-1; v_gene: TRBV9; CDR3aa: CASSVAQGLAEAFF
d_gene: TRBD1; j_gene: TRBJ1-5; v_gene: TRBV18; CDR3aa: CASSPGTGNQPQHF
d_gene: NA; j_gene: TRBJ1-2; v_gene: TRBV5-1; CDR3aa: CASSWTAQSNYGYTF
d_gene: NA; j_gene: TRBJ1-1; v_gene: TRBV15; CDR3aa: CATKYTENTEAFF
d_gene: TRBD1; j_gene: TRBJ1-2; v_gene: TRBV5-1; CDR3aa: CASSLAGTDFYGYTF
d_gene: NA; j_gene: TRBJ2-7; v_gene: TRBV28; CDR3aa: CASRRTGLYEQYF
d_gene: NA; j_gene: TRBJ1-5; v_gene: TRBV5-4; CDR3aa: CASSLDSSNQPQHF
d_gene: NA; j_gene: TRBJ1-1; v_gene: TRBV5-5; CDR3aa: CASSLAPGLGTEAFF
d_gene: TRBD1; j_gene: TRBJ2-2; v_gene: TRBV28; CDR3aa: CASRPTGVPNTGELFF
d_gene: TRBD1; j_gene: TRBJ1-3; v_gene: TRBV25-1; CDR3aa: CASSESTGVGNTIYF
d_gene: TRBD1; j_gene: TRBJ1-1; v_gene: TRBV5-4; CDR3aa: CASSGRDRGLTEAFF
d_gene: NA; j_gene: TRBJ2-5; v_gene: TRBV5-3; CDR3aa: CARSVIPRGRLNQETQYF
d_gene: TRBD2; j_gene: TRBJ2-3; v_gene: TRBV5-6; CDR3aa: CASSLGLAGGPDTQYF
d_gene: NA; j_gene: TRBJ1-1; v_gene: TRBV7-2; CDR3aa: CASTRGGIVNTEAFF
d_gene: NA; j_gene: TRBJ1-1; v_gene: TRBV30; CDR3aa: CAWSVGKRVAFF
d_gene: NA; j_gene: TRBJ2-2; v_gene: TRBV5-1; CDR3aa: CASSLETGSGELFF
d_gene: NA; j_gene: TRBJ2-1; v_gene: TRBV20-1; CDR3aa: CSAGSYEQFF
d_gene: TRBD1; j_gene: TRBJ1-1; v_gene: TRBV18; CDR3aa: CASSRETGGNTEAFF
d_gene: TRBD2; j_gene: TRBJ2-7; v_gene: TRBV15; CDR3aa: CATSRGGLAGGRSYEQYF
d_gene: NA; j_gene: TRBJ1-2; v_gene: TRBV18; CDR3aa: CASSPPVTDNNYGHTF
d_gene: TRBD2; j_gene: TRBJ2-5; v_gene: TRBV2; CDR3aa: CASNAGLAGGETQYF
d_gene: NA; j_gene: TRBJ1-3; v_gene: TRBV7-6; CDR3aa: CASSPLSGNTIYF
d_gene: NA; j_gene: TRBJ2-2; v_gene: TRBV9; CDR3aa: CASSSRVGQNTGELFF
d_gene: NA; j_gene: TRBJ1-3; v_gene: TRBV10-3; CDR3aa: CAISPRVLSGNTIYF
d_gene: NA; j_gene: TRBJ2-5; v_gene: TRBV27; CDR3aa: CASSSGRPGISPQYF
d_gene: NA; j_gene: TRBJ1-1; v_gene: TRBV30; CDR3aa: CAWTPYTEAFF
d_gene: NA; j_gene: TRBJ1-5; v_gene: TRBV2; CDR3aa: CASSKGVGSQPQHF
d_gene: NA; j_gene: TRBJ2-1; v_gene: TRBV28; CDR3aa: CASSLPRGSEQFF
d_gene: NA; j_gene: TRBJ2-7; v_gene: TRBV6-5; CDR3aa: CASSPQGIRYEQYF
d_gene: TRBD2; j_gene: TRBJ2-1; v_gene: TRBV10-2; CDR3aa: CASKTSGETNEQFF
d_gene: NA; j_gene: TRBJ2-5; v_gene: TRBV7-9; CDR3aa: CASSLATAAQETQYF
d_gene: NA; j_gene: TRBJ2-3; v_gene: TRBV13; CDR3aa: CASSPGSRGARDTQYF
d_gene: TRBD1; j_gene: TRBJ1-1; v_gene: TRBV6-5; CDR3aa: CASSYKLQGTEAFF
d_gene: NA; j_gene: TRBJ1-5; v_gene: TRBV6-1; CDR3aa: CASSEDGRGRGGQPQHF
d_gene: TRBD1; j_gene: TRBJ2-7; v_gene: TRBV7-6; CDR3aa: CASSSGQVTYEQYF
d_gene: TRBD2; j_gene: TRBJ2-1; v_gene: TRBV4-1; CDR3aa: CASSQEAAGGYNEQFF
d_gene: NA; j_gene: TRBJ1-1; v_gene: TRBV7-2; CDR3aa: CASSLGVMTEAFF
d_gene: TRBD1; j_gene: TRBJ1-2; v_gene: TRBV4-3; CDR3aa: CASSQLDRAYGYTF
d_gene: NA; j_gene: TRBJ1-2; v_gene: TRBV5-6; CDR3aa: CASSSRIQQGHYGYTF
d_gene: NA; j_gene: TRBJ1-6; v_gene: TRBV30; CDR3aa: CAWTTRFNSPLNF
d_gene: TRBD1; j_gene: TRBJ2-7; v_gene: TRBV5-1; CDR3aa: CASSLAPGQVNYEQYF
d_gene: NA; j_gene: TRBJ2-7; v_gene: TRBV6-1; CDR3aa: CASMEGANEQYF